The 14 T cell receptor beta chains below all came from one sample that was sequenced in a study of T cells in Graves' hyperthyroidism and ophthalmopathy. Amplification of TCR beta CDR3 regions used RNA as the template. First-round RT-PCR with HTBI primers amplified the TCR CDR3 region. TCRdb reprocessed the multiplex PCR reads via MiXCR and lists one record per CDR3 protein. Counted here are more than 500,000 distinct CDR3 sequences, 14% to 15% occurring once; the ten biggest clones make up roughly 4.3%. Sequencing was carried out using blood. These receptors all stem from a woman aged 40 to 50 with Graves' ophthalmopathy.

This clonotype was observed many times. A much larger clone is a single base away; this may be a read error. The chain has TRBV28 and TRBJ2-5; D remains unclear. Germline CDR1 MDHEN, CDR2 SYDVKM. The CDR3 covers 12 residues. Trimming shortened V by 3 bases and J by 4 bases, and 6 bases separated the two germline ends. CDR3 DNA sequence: TGTGCCAGCAGTTTGAGGCGAGAGACCCAGTACTTC. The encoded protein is CASSLRRETQYF.

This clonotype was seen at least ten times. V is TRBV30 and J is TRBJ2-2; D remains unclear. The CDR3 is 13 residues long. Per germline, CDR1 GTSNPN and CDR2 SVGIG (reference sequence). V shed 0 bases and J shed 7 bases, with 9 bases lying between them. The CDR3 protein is CAWSVGPGGELFF. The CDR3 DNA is TGTGCCTGGAGTGTAGGCCCCGGCGGGGAGCTGTTTTTT. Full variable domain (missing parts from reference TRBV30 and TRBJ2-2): SQTIHQWPATLVQPVGSPLSLECTVEGTSNPNLYWYRQAAGRGLQLLFYSVGIGQISSEVPQNLSASRPQDRQFILSSKKLLLSDSGFYLCAWSVGPGGELFFGEGSRLTVL.

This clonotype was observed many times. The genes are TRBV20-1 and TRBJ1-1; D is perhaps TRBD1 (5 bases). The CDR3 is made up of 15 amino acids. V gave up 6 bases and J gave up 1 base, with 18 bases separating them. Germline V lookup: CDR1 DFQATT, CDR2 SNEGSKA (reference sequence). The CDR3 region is CSARDRVVGNTEAFF. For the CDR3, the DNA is TGCAGTGCGAGGGACCGGGTGGTCGGGAACACTGAAGCTTTCTTT.

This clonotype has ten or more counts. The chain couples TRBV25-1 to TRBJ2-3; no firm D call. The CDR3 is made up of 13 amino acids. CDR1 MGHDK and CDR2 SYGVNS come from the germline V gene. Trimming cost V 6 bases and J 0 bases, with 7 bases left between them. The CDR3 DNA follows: TGTGCCAGCAGGCTTCCTAGCACAGATACGCAGTATTTT. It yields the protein CASRLPSTDTQYF.

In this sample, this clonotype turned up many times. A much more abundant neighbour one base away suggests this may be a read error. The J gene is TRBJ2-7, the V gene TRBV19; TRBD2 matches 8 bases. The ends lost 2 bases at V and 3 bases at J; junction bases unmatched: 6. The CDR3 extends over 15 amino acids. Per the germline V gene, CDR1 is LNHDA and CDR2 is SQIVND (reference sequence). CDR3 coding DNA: TGTGCCAGTAGTATAACGACTAGCGTCAACTACGAGCAGTACTTC. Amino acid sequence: CASSITTSVNYEQYF. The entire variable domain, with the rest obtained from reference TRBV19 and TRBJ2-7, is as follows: DGGITQSPKYLFRKEGQNVTLSCEQNLNHDAMYWYRQDPGQGLRLIYYSQIVNDFQKGDIAEGYSVSREKKESFPLTVTSAQKNPTAFYLCASSITTSVNYEQYFGPGTRLTVT.

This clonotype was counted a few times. The CDR3 DNA sequence: TGTGCCAGCTCACCAGGGGTCCTAGATAATCAGCCCCAGCATTTT. This codes for CASSPGVLDNQPQHF. The chain combines TRBV18 with TRBJ1-5; D gene ambiguous. Germline loops: CDR1 KGHSH, CDR2 LQKENI. V lost 2 bases, J lost 4 bases, and 12 bases lay in between. The length of the CDR3 is 15 residues.

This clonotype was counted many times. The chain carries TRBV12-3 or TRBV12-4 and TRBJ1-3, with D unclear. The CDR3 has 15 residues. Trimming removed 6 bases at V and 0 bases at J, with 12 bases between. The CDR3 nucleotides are TGTGCCAGCAGCCCCGACCTGAGCTCTGGAAACACCATATATTTT. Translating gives CASSPDLSSGNTIYF.

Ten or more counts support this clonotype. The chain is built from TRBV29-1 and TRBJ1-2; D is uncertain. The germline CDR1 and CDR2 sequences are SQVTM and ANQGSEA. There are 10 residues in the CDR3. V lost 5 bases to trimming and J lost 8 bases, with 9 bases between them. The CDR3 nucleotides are TGCAGCGTTTCCCAGACAGGCTACACCTTC. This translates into CSVSQTGYTF. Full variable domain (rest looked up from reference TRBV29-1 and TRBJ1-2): SAVISQKPSRDICQRGTSLTIQCQVDSQVTMMFWYRQQPGQSLTLIATANQGSEATYESGFVIDKFPISRPNLTFSTLTVSNMSPEDSSIYLCSVSQTGYTFGSGTRLTVV.

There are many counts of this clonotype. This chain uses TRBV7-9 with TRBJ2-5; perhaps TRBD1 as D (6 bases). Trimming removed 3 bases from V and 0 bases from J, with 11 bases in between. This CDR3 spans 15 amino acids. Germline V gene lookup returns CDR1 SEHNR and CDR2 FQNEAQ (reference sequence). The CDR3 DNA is TGTGCCAGCAGCTTGGGACAAGCGTACCAAGAGACCCAGTACTTC. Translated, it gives CASSLGQAYQETQYF.

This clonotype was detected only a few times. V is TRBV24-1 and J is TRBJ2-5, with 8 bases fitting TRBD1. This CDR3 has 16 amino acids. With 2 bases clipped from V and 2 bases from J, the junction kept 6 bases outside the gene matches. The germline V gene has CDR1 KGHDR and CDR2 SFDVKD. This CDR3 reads CATSDWIGQGQETQYF. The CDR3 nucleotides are TGTGCCACCAGTGATTGGATCGGACAGGGACAAGAGACCCAGTACTTC.

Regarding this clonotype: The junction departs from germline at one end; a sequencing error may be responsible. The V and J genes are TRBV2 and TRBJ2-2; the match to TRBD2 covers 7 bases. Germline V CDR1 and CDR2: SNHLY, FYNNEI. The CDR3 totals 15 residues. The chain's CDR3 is CASSDPSGTTGEPFF. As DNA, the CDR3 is TGTGCCAGCAGTGACCCTAGCGGTACCACCGGGGAGCCGTTTTTT.

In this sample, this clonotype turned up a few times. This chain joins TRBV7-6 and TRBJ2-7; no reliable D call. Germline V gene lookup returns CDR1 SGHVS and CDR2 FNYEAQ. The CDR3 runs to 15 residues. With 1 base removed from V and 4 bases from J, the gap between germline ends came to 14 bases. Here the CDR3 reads CASSLDSGVGYEQYF. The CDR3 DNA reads TGTGCCAGCAGCTTAGACTCCGGAGTAGGGTACGAGCAGTACTTC.

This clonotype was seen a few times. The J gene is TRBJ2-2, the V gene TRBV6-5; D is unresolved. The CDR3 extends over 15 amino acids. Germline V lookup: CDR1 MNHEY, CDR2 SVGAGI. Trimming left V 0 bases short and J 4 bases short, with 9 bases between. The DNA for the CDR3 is TGTGCCAGCAGTTACTCGTATCTCTTCACCGGGGAGCTGTTTTTT. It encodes CASSYSYLFTGELFF.

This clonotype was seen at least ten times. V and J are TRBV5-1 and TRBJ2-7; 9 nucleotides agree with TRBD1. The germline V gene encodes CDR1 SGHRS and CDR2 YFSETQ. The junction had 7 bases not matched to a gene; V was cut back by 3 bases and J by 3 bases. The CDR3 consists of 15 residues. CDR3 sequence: CASSSGQGVDYEQYF. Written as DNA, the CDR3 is TGCGCCAGCAGCTCGGGACAGGGAGTAGACTACGAGCAGTACTTC.